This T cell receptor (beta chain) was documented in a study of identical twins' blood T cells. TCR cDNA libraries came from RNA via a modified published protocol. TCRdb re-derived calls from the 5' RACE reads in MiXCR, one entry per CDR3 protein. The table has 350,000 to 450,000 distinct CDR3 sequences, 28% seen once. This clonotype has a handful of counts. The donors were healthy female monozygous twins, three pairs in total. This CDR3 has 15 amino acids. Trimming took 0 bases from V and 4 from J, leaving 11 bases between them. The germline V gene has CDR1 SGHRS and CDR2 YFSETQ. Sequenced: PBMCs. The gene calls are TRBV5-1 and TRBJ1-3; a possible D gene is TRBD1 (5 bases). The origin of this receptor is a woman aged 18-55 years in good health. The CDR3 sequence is CASSLVGTAGNTIYF. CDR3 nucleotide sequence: TGCGCCAGCAGCTTGGTAGGGACCGCGGGAAACACCATATATTTT.